This record looks at one TCR beta chain sequence and its context. Its target is not known. Germline V gene data show CDR1 as SGHDT and CDR2 as YYEEEE. The V gene lost 0 bases and the J gene lost 0 bases, with 4 bases spanning the gap. The CDR3 runs 14 residues. Only in-frame clones appear in the TCRdb table, and some are missing; sequencing was by immunoSEQ multiplex PCR. The sample shows around 29,000 clones, roughly 94% of them seen only once. The data derive from a study of lymphopenia after photon versus proton radiotherapy. Overall study results and limits: Proton therapy kept repertoires fairly stable, unlike photons, which gained effector/memory cells. In patients who died, overall survival fell as post-nadir TCR diversity dropped more. After the lymphocyte nadir, photon-treated repertoires showed oligoclonal expansion, especially of CD8+ Temra cells.

This TCR was sampled from a woman in her forties or fifties with cholangiocarcinoma. The genes are TRBV5-6 and TRBJ2-1; unclear D gene. Sample: peripheral blood, taken from a patient treated with photon-based radiotherapy. The CDR3 here is CASSLGNSYNEQFF. The CDR3 coding sequence is TGTGCCAGCAGCTTGGGAAACTCCTACAATGAGCAGTTCTTC. The whole variable domain, remainder taken from reference TRBV5-6 and TRBJ2-1, is DAGVTQSPTHLIKTRGQQVTLRCSPKSGHDTVSWYQQALGQGPQFIFQYYEEEERQRGNFPDRFSGHQFPNYSSELNVNALLLGDSALYLCASSLGNSYNEQFFGPGTRLTVL.